The sequence of this TCR beta chain was determined in a study of T cells after yellow fever vaccination. TCRdb fed the 5' RACE reads into MiXCR, producing one record per CDR3 protein. The table lists under 250,000 distinct CDR3 sequences, 6.9% of them singletons. This receptor was taken from a young man who received the YFV17D yellow fever vaccine. The specimen was CD4+ T cells sorted from PBMCs, collected 15 days after the yellow fever booster vaccination.

The CDR3 protein is CASSLALGTGGEQYF. The DNA of the CDR3 is TGTGCCAGCAGCTTAGCGCTGGGGACAGGGGGCGAGCAGTACTTC. The gene calls are TRBV7-2 and TRBJ2-7; 11 nucleotides agree with TRBD1. Trimming cost V 0 bases and J 6 bases; bases outside gene matches: 4. There are 15 residues in the CDR3. Germline CDR1 and CDR2: SGHTA and FQGNSA.